This T cell receptor (beta chain) was sequenced in a study of liver allograft versus peripheral blood T cells. On the study more broadly: The authors compared T cell receptor repertoires in transplanted livers with recipients' peripheral blood repertoires.

V was pared by 8 bases and J by 7 bases, with 17 bases between. The CDR3 runs 14 residues. Germline V gene sequence: CDR1 LGHDT, CDR2 YNNKEL (reference sequence). Via MiXCR, TCRdb re-called the reads, giving one row per CDR3 protein. The sample has 10,000 or so distinct CDR3 sequences; approximately 15% are singletons. On this clonotype itself: What it binds is not known.

Study-level results: Reportedly, liver allograft T cell receptor repertoires differed from peripheral blood ones.

This chain uses TRBV3-1 with TRBJ1-4, with a weak D call TRBD1 (6 bases). This clonotype originated in a human patient who had a liver transplant. Part of the T cells may come from the graft donor. The CDR3 region has the DNA TGTGCCAGCTCTTGGGGGGCGTATGGTGAAAAACTGTTTTTT. Its protein is CASSWGAYGEKLFF.